Given below is one T cell receptor (beta chain) in context. This entry is derived from a study of blood T cell repertoires in COVID-19. Before they entered the study, exposed participants had met a COVID-19 case within 2 weeks. Produced via immunoSEQ multiplex PCR; TCRdb's table is partial and in-frame only. The table shows 350,000 to 400,000 clones, with roughly 90% occurring only once. CDR1 SEHNR and CDR2 FQNEAQ come from the germline V gene (reference sequence). The CDR3 totals 15 residues. V lost 6 bases and J lost 2, with 16 bases in between. This chain joins TRBV7-9 and TRBJ2-5, with a tentative D call TRBD1 (5 bases). The sequenced sample was PBMCs or T cells enriched from blood (not recorded which). This sequence was found in a woman in her thirties or forties who had been exposed to COVID-19. In DNA, the CDR3 is TGTGCCAGCAGGTTTGGGGCAGGGAATCAAGAGACCCAGTACTTC. Translation: CASRFGAGNQETQYF.